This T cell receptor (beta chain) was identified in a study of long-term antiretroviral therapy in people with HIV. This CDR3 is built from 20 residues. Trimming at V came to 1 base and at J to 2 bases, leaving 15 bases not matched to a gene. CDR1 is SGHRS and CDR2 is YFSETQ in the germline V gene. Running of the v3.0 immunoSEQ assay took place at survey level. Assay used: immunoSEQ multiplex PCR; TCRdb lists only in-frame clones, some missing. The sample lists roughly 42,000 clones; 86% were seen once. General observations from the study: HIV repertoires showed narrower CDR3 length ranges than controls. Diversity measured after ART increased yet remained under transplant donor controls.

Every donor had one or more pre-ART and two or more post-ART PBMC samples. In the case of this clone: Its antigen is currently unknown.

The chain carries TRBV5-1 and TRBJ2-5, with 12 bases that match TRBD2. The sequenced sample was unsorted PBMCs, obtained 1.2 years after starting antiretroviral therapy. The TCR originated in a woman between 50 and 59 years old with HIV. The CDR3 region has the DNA TGCGCCAGCAGCTTGACGCCACGACTAGCGGGGGTTCCTAATCAAGAGACCCAGTACTTC. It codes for CASSLTPRLAGVPNQETQYF.